Below, 20 T cell receptor beta chains from the same sample are listed, as sequenced in a study of T cell responses to AZD1222 COVID-19 vaccine. The repertoire was sequenced with immunoSEQ multiplex PCR; TCRdb's copy has only in-frame clones and lacks some. The sample has approximately 110,000 clones, 92% seen once. The starting material was peripheral blood, obtained 28 days after the second AZD1222 dose. These TCRs come from an adult who received the AZD1222 COVID-19 vaccine.

The chain uses TRBV5-6 and TRBJ1-4; D call uncertain. Trimming cost V 0 bases and J 1 base, with 10 bases left between them. The CDR3 sequence is 16 residues long. Germline V CDR1 and CDR2: SGHDT, YYEEEE. The CDR3 DNA follows: TGTGCCAGCAGCTTGGCCAAGTCGGGAACTAATGAAAAACTGTTTTTT. It is translated as CASSLAKSGTNEKLFF.

This clone was seen only once. The chain couples TRBV5-1 to TRBJ1-1; 8 nucleotides agree with TRBD1. Germline-derived CDR1 and CDR2 are SGHRS and YFSETQ. The CDR3 extends over 13 amino acids. With V trimmed by 6 bases and J by 0 bases, 1 base remained unmatched. The CDR3 DNA reads as TGCGCCAGCATGACAGGGGTGAACACTGAAGCTTTCTTT. Protein product: CASMTGVNTEAFF. The whole variable domain, filled in from reference TRBV5-1 and TRBJ1-1, reads KAGVTQTPRYLIKTRGQQVTLSCSPISGHRSVSWYQQTPGQGLQFLFEYFSETQRNKGNFPGRFSGRQFSNSRSEMNVSTLELGDSALYLCASMTGVNTEAFFGQGTRLTVV.

The chain couples TRBV11-3 to TRBJ1-3; a weak D match, TRBD1 (5 bases). Between the trimmed V and J ends, which lost 1 base and 7 bases, there was a span of 20 bases. The germline CDR1 and CDR2 sequences are SGHNT and YENEEA. The CDR3 extends over 17 amino acids. CDR3 amino acids: CASSLVTPDRRGNTIYF. The DNA of the CDR3 is TGTGCCAGCAGCTTAGTTACACCGGACCGCCGGGGCAACACCATATATTTT.

This chain uses TRBV28 with TRBJ2-4, with D unclear. Germline CDR1 is MDHEN and CDR2 is SYDVKM. The CDR3 runs to 15 residues. Trimming removed 3 bases at V and 1 base at J, with 10 bases between. DNA of the CDR3: TGTGCCAGCAGTTTTTACGAAGCGGCCAAAAACATTCAGTACTTC. The encoded protein is CASSFYEAAKNIQYF.

On this clone itself: Germline is not matched at one junction end, which may reflect a read error. The gene calls are TRBV27 and TRBJ2-3; the match to TRBD2 covers 7 bases. From germline, CDR1 is MNHEY and CDR2 SMNVEV (reference sequence). The CDR3 is made up of 12 amino acids. For the CDR3, the DNA is TGTGCCAGCAGTCCCGGACTAGATGCGCAGTATTTT. Translated, it gives CASSPGLDAQYF.

This sequence joins TRBV15 and TRBJ1-1, with 10 bases identical to TRBD1. The germline gives CDR1 LNHNV, CDR2 YYDKDF (reference sequence). The CDR3 extends over 19 amino acids. The ends lost 2 bases at V and 2 bases at J; junction bases unmatched: 14. The CDR3 loop reads CATSRKILLTGGGNTEAFF. CDR3 DNA sequence: TGTGCCACCAGCAGAAAAATACTTCTGACAGGGGGCGGTAACACTGAAGCTTTCTTT.

This chain's CDR3 is CASSLRLAGRTEAFF. CDR3 bases: TGTGCCAGCAGCTTAAGGTTGGCAGGACGGACTGAAGCTTTCTTT. The chain combines TRBV7-9 with TRBJ1-1, with D hard to call. The CDR3 consists of 15 residues. The V gene lost 2 bases and the J gene lost 5 bases, with 15 bases spanning the gap. Germline CDR1 and CDR2: SEHNR and FQNEAQ (reference sequence).

V and J are TRBV19 and TRBJ2-7; D gene uncertain. Deletions cut 3 bases from V and 5 bases from J, with 14 bases between. CDR1 and CDR2 from the germline V gene are LNHDA and SQIVND (reference sequence). This CDR3 region has 14 residues. CDR3 DNA: TGTGCCAGTAGTATCCCCGGGCCTGGGAACGAGCAGTACTTC. Residues: CASSIPGPGNEQYF. Based on the CDR3 plus reference TRBV19 and TRBJ2-7, the full variable domain is DGGITQSPKYLFRKEGQNVTLSCEQNLNHDAMYWYRQDPGQGLRLIYYSQIVNDFQKGDIAEGYSVSREKKESFPLTVTSAQKNPTAFYLCASSIPGPGNEQYFGPGTRLTVT.

This chain uses TRBV6-6 with TRBJ2-6, with TRBD1 matching over 11 bases. This CDR3 comprises 16 residues. The germline CDR1 and CDR2 sequences are MNHNY and SVGAGI (reference sequence). V trimming: 8 bases; J trimming: 0 bases; junction bases outside the gene matches: 3. CDR3 DNA sequence: TGTGCCAGCTGGGACAGGGGGTTCTCTGGGGCCAACGTCCTGACTTTC. It encodes CASWDRGFSGANVLTF.

The rearrangement links TRBV5-6 to TRBJ2-1; D uncertain. Germline-derived CDR1 and CDR2 are SGHDT and YYEEEE. The CDR3 has 13 amino acids. V was shortened by 2 bases and J by 8 bases, with 11 bases between the two germline ends. The CDR3 protein is CASSLSAMDEQFF. DNA for the CDR3: TGTGCCAGCAGCTTATCAGCCATGGATGAGCAGTTCTTC.

The chain recombines TRBV11-2 with TRBJ2-2; TRBD1 aligns across 11 bases. With 5 bases clipped from V and 5 bases from J, the junction kept 10 bases outside the gene matches. Germline V gives CDR1 SGHAT, CDR2 FQNNGV. The CDR3 has 17 amino acids. CDR3 nucleotides: TGTGCCAGCAGCCCACCGGGACAGGGGGTTCGTACCGGGGAGCTGTTTTTT. Encoded protein: CASSPPGQGVRTGELFF.

This chain uses TRBV28 with TRBJ2-2, with unresolved D. Looked up from germline, CDR1 is MDHEN and CDR2 is SYDVKM. The CDR3 runs 14 residues. Trimming took 3 bases from V and 2 from J, leaving 7 bases between them. CDR3 DNA sequence: TGTGCCAGCAGTTTGATGGGAAACACCGGGGAGCTGTTTTTT. Amino acids: CASSLMGNTGELFF. The complete variable domain, with remaining parts taken from reference TRBV28 and TRBJ2-2, reads DVKVTQSSRYLVKRTGEKVFLECVQDMDHENMFWYRQDPGLGLRLIYFSYDVKMKEKGDIPEGYSVSREKKERFSLILESASTNQTSMYLCASSLMGNTGELFFGEGSRLTVL.

The V and J genes are TRBV15 and TRBJ1-3; no definite D call. The CDR3 contains 15 residues. CDR1 and CDR2 (germline): LNHNV, YYDKDF (reference sequence). With 7 bases removed from V and 4 bases from J, the gap between germline ends came to 17 bases. The CDR3 coding sequence is TGTGCCACCATCCAAGGTGACCACACGGGAAACACCATATATTTT. Its protein is CATIQGDHTGNTIYF.

This rearrangement joins TRBV6-5 to TRBJ1-1, with 10 nucleotides matching TRBD1. The CDR3 sequence is 16 residues long. V lost 4 bases to trimming and J lost 4 bases; unmatched junction nucleotides: 9. Germline CDR1 MNHEY, CDR2 SVGAGI. The CDR3 coding sequence is TGTGCCAGCAGTTCGTCCCGGGACAGGGGCGGCACTGAAGCTTTCTTT. Its translation: CASSSSRDRGGTEAFF.

The gene calls are TRBV2 and TRBJ1-5; no definite D call. V shed 6 bases and J shed 6 bases, with 18 bases lying between them. Germline-derived CDR1 and CDR2 are SNHLY and FYNNEI. The CDR3 totals 15 residues. CDR3 coding DNA: TGTGCCAGCAGGATGGGCAGTCAGGCGGGTCAGCCCCAGCATTTT. Protein product: CASRMGSQAGQPQHF.

The chain recombines TRBV5-1 with TRBJ2-3; 14 positions match TRBD2. Trimming at V came to 4 bases and at J to 6 bases, leaving 13 bases not matched to a gene. The germline CDR1 and CDR2 sequences are SGHRS and YFSETQ. The length of the CDR3 is 18 residues. CDR3 loop: CASSPVGTSGGVGDTQYF. CDR3 DNA: TGCGCCAGCAGCCCAGTAGGGACTAGCGGGGGTGTTGGCGATACGCAGTATTTT.

This sequence joins TRBV19 and TRBJ1-3, with D unresolved. The CDR3 extends over 16 amino acids. Germline V gene lookup returns CDR1 LNHDA and CDR2 SQIVND (reference sequence). V shed 3 bases and J shed 1 base, with 13 bases lying between them. The CDR3 sequence is CASSIRRDLSGNTIYF. Here the CDR3 DNA reads TGTGCCAGTAGTATCCGACGGGATCTGTCTGGAAACACCATATATTTT.

J is TRBJ2-5 and V is TRBV5-4, with TRBD2 matching over 11 bases. J lost 2 bases, V lost 3 bases, and 9 bases had no gene match. The CDR3 covers 17 residues. Germline V gene lookup returns CDR1 SGHNT and CDR2 YYREEE (reference sequence). The CDR3 nucleotides read TGTGCCAGCAGCTCCTATGGGACTAGCGGAGGACAAGAGACCCAGTACTTC. Protein: CASSSYGTSGGQETQYF.

The chain links TRBV7-2 to TRBJ1-4; D is perhaps TRBD1 (6 bases). Trimming stripped 5 bases from V and 2 bases from J, with 15 bases between. The CDR3 has 16 residues. Germline V gene lookup returns CDR1 SGHTA and CDR2 FQGNSA. The CDR3 coding sequence is TGTGCCAGCAGCCCCCAACAGGGCGCGACTAATGAAAAACTGTTTTTT. Translated, it gives CASSPQQGATNEKLFF.

The genes are TRBV19 and TRBJ2-7, with a tentative D call TRBD1 (6 bases). Germline lookup yields CDR1 LNHDA and CDR2 SQIVND (reference sequence). Deletions cut 7 bases from V and 3 bases from J, with 7 bases between. This CDR3 has 11 residues. CDR3 in amino acids: CASTQGYEQYF. CDR3 sequence (DNA): TGTGCCAGTACACAGGGCTACGAGCAGTACTTC.